This T cell receptor (beta chain) emerged from a study of T cells after yellow fever vaccination. The study, taken as a whole, reports: Peaking on day 5 versus 15, the secondary response was faster but weaker. Most primary-vaccination clones reappeared after the booster (about 95% CD4, roughly 88% CD8). Of the clonotypes, a small share occurred in both CD4 and CD8 compartments.

The 5'RACE template-switching step produced TCR cDNA and added a universal primer site and UMIs. TCRdb called the 5' RACE reads again in MiXCR, with one record for every CDR3 protein. Of about 73,000 distinct CDR3 sequences in the sample, approximately 8% are singletons; the top ten hold roughly two fifths. The CDR3 covers 15 residues. V dropped 5 bases and J dropped 3; count of bases not matched to a gene: 7. CDR1 is MNHNS, CDR2 SASEGT, per germline. This clonotype was seen a handful of times. The antigen is not known. The TCR comes from a man aged 25-45 years who received the YFV17D yellow fever vaccine. V usage is TRBV6-1 and J usage is TRBJ2-7; 10 positions agree with TRBD1. The source was CD8+ T cells sorted from PBMCs, collected on the day of the yellow fever booster vaccination. CDR3 residues: CASSLRQGAYYEQYF. CDR3 nucleotide sequence: TGTGCCAGCAGTCTTCGACAGGGGGCCTACTACGAGCAGTACTTC.